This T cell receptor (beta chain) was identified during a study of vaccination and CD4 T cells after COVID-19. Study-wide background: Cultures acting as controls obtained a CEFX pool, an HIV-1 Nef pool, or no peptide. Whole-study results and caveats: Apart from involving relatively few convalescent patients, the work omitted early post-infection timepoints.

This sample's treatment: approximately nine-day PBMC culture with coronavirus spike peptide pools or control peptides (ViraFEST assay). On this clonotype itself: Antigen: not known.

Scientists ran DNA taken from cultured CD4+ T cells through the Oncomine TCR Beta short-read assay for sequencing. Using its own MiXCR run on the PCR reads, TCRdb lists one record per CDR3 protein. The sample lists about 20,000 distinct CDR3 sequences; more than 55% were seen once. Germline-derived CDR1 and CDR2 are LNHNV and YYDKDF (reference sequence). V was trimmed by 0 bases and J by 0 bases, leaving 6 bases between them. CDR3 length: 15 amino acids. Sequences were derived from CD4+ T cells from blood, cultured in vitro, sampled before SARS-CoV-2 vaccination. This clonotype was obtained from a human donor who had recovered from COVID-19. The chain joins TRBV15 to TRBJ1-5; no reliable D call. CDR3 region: CATSRDLDSNQPQHF. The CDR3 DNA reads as TGTGCCACCAGCAGAGATCTGGATAGCAATCAGCCCCAGCATTTT.